The 27 T cell receptor beta chains below were found in one sample sequenced in a study of blood T cell repertoires in COVID-19. TCRdb keeps only in-frame clones here, not all; method: immunoSEQ multiplex PCR. The sample records about 270,000 clones, about 80% being singletons. Specimen: peripheral blood. All receptors come from a human donor in a cohort sampled during active COVID-19.

This clone was picked up one time. The chain has TRBV21-1 and TRBJ2-2; the table's D gene call, TRBD2, was not cross checked with the DNA. TRBV21-1 is a pseudogene segment. The CDR3 extends over 18 amino acids. The CDR3 loop reads CASSNREEREGNTGELFF. In DNA form, the CDR3 reads TGTGCCAGCAGCAATCGGGAAGAGCGGGAGGGTAACACCGGGGAGCTGTTTTTT.

V gene TRBV12-3 or TRBV12-4 combines with J gene TRBJ1-4; the D is unclear. Trimming took 5 bases from V and 11 from J, leaving 12 bases between them. The CDR3 has 12 residues. CDR3 region: CASSPRGEKLFF. The CDR3 coding sequence is TGTGCCAGCAGTCCTCGAGGAGAGAAACTGTTTTTT.

This chain links TRBV7-6 with TRBJ2-3; 9 bases align to TRBD2. CDR3 size: 16 residues. Germline assignment: CDR1 SGHVS and CDR2 FNYEAQ. V dropped 1 base and J dropped 4; count of bases not matched to a gene: 6. In DNA, the CDR3 is TGTGCCAGCAGCTTAGTGGTGCGGGGGGGCCCAGATACGCAGTATTTT. Protein product: CASSLVVRGGPDTQYF.

V gene TRBV5-3 combines with J gene TRBJ1-1; D not certain. TRBV5-3 is marked as an open reading frame, function uncertain. The CDR3 contains 18 residues. Trimming pared 5 bases from V and 0 bases from J, leaving 23 bases between. CDR3 DNA: TGTGCCAGAAGGGAAGTGCTCCATTCGGAGGCGATGAACACTGAAGCTTTCTTT. The encoded protein is CARREVLHSEAMNTEAFF.

The V gene is TRBV12-2, the J gene TRBJ2-5; the table's D call of TRBD2 was not tested on the DNA. TRBV12-2 is noted as a pseudogene. The CDR3 runs to 13 residues. The CDR3 bases are TGTGCAAGTCGCTTATCCGCGGGAGAGACCCAGTACTTC. Residues: CASRLSAGETQYF.

The chain couples TRBV5-4 to TRBJ1-2, with D possibly TRBD1 on 6 matching bases. This CDR3 is built from 14 residues. V gave up 4 bases and J gave up 8 bases, with 18 bases separating them. Germline values: CDR1 SGHNT, CDR2 YYREEE (reference sequence). The CDR3 loop is CASSAQGINGGYTF. In DNA, the CDR3 is TGTGCCAGCAGCGCGCAGGGGATTAATGGCGGCTACACCTTC.

V gene TRBV13 combines with J gene TRBJ2-5; the match to TRBD2 covers 8 bases. Germline-derived CDR1 and CDR2 are PRHDT and FYEKMQ (reference sequence). V shed 5 bases and J 2 bases; nucleotides not matched to a gene: 19. This CDR3 spans 19 amino acids. This CDR3 reads CASSPQRGGARVLQETQYF. CDR3 bases: TGTGCCAGCAGCCCCCAACGGGGGGGGGCGCGGGTTCTGCAAGAGACCCAGTACTTC.

This clone has just a few counts. This chain joins TRBV10-3 and TRBJ1-2, with TRBD1 identical over 7 bases. Losses at the gene ends were 2 bases for V and 2 bases for J; bases not matched to a gene: 5. The germline V gene encodes CDR1 ENHRY and CDR2 SYGVKD. This CDR3 has 15 amino acids. CDR3 bases: TGTGCCATCAGTGAGGGGACAGCTAACAACTATGGCTACACCTTC. Translating it yields CAISEGTANNYGYTF.

This chain uses TRBV6-6 with TRBJ1-2; a possible D gene is TRBD1 (5 bases). This CDR3 is built from 18 residues. Germline V gene sequence: CDR1 MNHNY, CDR2 SVGAGI (reference sequence). V shed 5 bases and J shed 0 bases, with 22 bases lying between them. The CDR3 DNA reads as TGTGCCAGCAGTCAGACAGTTGGCAGCGTGTACACTAACTATGGCTACACCTTC. This translates into CASSQTVGSVYTNYGYTF.

The chain employs TRBV5-1 and TRBJ2-7; D is ambiguous. V lost 0 bases and J lost 3, with 7 bases in between. Germline-derived CDR1 and CDR2 are SGHRS and YFSETQ. The CDR3 runs to 13 residues. Here the CDR3 reads CASSLDGDYEQYF. CDR3 coding DNA: TGCGCCAGCAGCTTGGATGGAGACTACGAGCAGTACTTC. Variable domain in full (rest from reference TRBV5-1 and TRBJ2-7): KAGVTQTPRYLIKTRGQQVTLSCSPISGHRSVSWYQQTPGQGLQFLFEYFSETQRNKGNFPGRFSGRQFSNSRSEMNVSTLELGDSALYLCASSLDGDYEQYFGPGTRLTVT.

The chain joins TRBV27 to TRBJ2-3; 14 positions match TRBD2. With V trimmed by 8 bases and J by 7 bases, 2 bases remained unmatched. Germline V gene lookup returns CDR1 MNHEY and CDR2 SMNVEV (reference sequence). This CDR3 contains 13 residues. CDR3 in DNA: TGTGCCAGCGGGACTAGCGGGAGAAATACGCAGTATTTT. Its protein product is CASGTSGRNTQYF.

V and J are TRBV20-1 and TRBJ2-7; no clear D gene. The germline V and J ends were trimmed by 6 bases and 3 bases, with 6 bases remaining between them. The CDR3 is 10 amino acids. The germline V gene has CDR1 DFQATT and CDR2 SNEGSKA (reference sequence). CDR3 DNA sequence: TGCAGTGCAACGAGCTACGAGCAGTACTTC. It codes for CSATSYEQYF.

Only a few counts were recorded for this clone. The gene calls are TRBV6-6 and TRBJ1-1; D may be TRBD1 (6 bases). Germline V CDR1 and CDR2: MNHNY, SVGAGI (reference sequence). This CDR3 has 12 amino acids. The V and J ends lost 5 bases and 11 bases respectively, with 15 bases between them. The CDR3 region has the DNA TGTGCCAGCAGTCCTCCAGGGGAAAAGGCTTTCTTT. It encodes CASSPPGEKAFF.

The J gene is TRBJ2-7, the V gene TRBV21-1; no DNA check was done on the table's D call, TRBD2. TRBV21-1 is listed as a pseudogene. CDR3 size: 17 residues. CDR3 amino acids: CASSKAGGLEKPYEQYF. The CDR3 nucleotides are TGTGCCAGCAGCAAAGCGGGAGGACTAGAAAAGCCCTACGAGCAGTACTTC.

V gene TRBV7-2 combines with J gene TRBJ1-5; D is unresolved. This CDR3 contains 15 residues. V lost 5 bases and J lost 2, with 13 bases in between. Germline V gene lookup returns CDR1 SGHTA and CDR2 FQGNSA. This CDR3 reads CASSAHGRGNQPQHF. In nucleotides, the CDR3 is TGTGCCAGCAGCGCCCACGGGAGAGGCAATCAGCCCCAGCATTTT.

This clone has more than one count but fewer than ten. J is TRBJ1-5 and V is TRBV19, with D hard to call. Trimming pared 3 bases from V and 11 bases from J, leaving 11 bases between. CDR1 is LNHDA and CDR2 is SQIVND in the germline V gene (reference sequence). The CDR3 has 12 amino acids. The CDR3 region has the DNA TGTGCCAGTAGTATCGGTGAGGGATCCCAGCATTTT. It encodes CASSIGEGSQHF.

This clone appeared a few times. V is TRBV28 and J is TRBJ1-2; 7 bases are a match to TRBD1. Germline V gives CDR1 MDHEN, CDR2 SYDVKM. This CDR3 comprises 13 residues. With 8 bases clipped from V and 1 base from J, the junction kept 4 bases outside the gene matches. CDR3 nucleotide sequence: TGTGCCAGCGGCTCAGGGGGTAACTATGGCTACACCTTC. Protein: CASGSGGNYGYTF.

This chain uses TRBV6-2 or TRBV6-3 with TRBJ2-7; the D is unclear. The germline CDR1 and CDR2 sequences are MNHEY and SVGEGT. The CDR3 is made up of 20 amino acids. V shed 3 bases and J shed 3 bases, with 30 bases lying between them. Here the CDR3 reads CASSYPVLLPPRHPIYEQYF. In DNA, the CDR3 is TGTGCCAGCAGTTATCCCGTACTCCTCCCCCCAAGACACCCCATCTACGAGCAGTACTTC.

The J gene is TRBJ2-5, the V gene TRBV9; tentative D call: TRBD2 (5 bases). Germline values: CDR1 SGDLS, CDR2 YYNGEE. V shed 0 bases and J shed 5 bases, with 8 bases lying between them. CDR3 length equals 13 residues. The CDR3 coding sequence is TGTGCCAGCAGCGTAGTTGAGGGCGAGACCCAGTACTTC. It codes for CASSVVEGETQYF.

This clone was counted once. In nucleotides, the CDR3 is TGTGCCAGCAGCGCACCACTAGGCCCCGGGGAGCTGTTTTTT. Its translation: CASSAPLGPGELFF. The V and J genes are TRBV9 and TRBJ2-2, with TRBD2 as a possible D gene (5 bases). Trimming took off 3 bases at V and 6 bases at J, with 12 bases between the two ends. This CDR3 has 14 residues. Germline V gene sequence: CDR1 SGDLS, CDR2 YYNGEE.

The chain uses TRBV5-1 and TRBJ2-5; weak D call: TRBD2 (6 bases). Per the germline V gene, CDR1 is SGHRS and CDR2 is YFSETQ. V lost 4 bases and J lost 5, with 18 bases in between. This CDR3 contains 15 residues. CDR3 in DNA: TGCGCCAGCAGCCCGGGACTGACCCTGGGGGAGACCCAGTACTTC. This gives the protein CASSPGLTLGETQYF.

This chain uses TRBV4-1 with TRBJ2-3; TRBD1 might be the D (5 bases). The germline gives CDR1 MGHRA, CDR2 YSYEKL. This CDR3 region has 18 residues. V was trimmed by 1 base and J by 6 bases, leaving 23 bases between them. The chain's CDR3 is CASSQVGNRLEKRDTQYF. The CDR3 DNA sequence: TGCGCCAGCAGCCAAGTAGGGAACAGGTTGGAAAAGAGGGATACGCAGTATTTT.

The V and J genes are TRBV19 and TRBJ2-5; 9 bases agree with TRBD1. CDR3 length: 16 amino acids. Trimming removed 6 bases from V and 1 base from J; junction bases left unmatched: 9. CDR1 is LNHDA, CDR2 SQIVND, per germline (reference sequence). CDR3 sequence: CASSSRQGGIQETQYF. DNA of the CDR3: TGTGCCAGTAGCTCTAGACAGGGGGGGATCCAAGAGACCCAGTACTTC.

This clone was seen once. The chain recombines TRBV6-6 with TRBJ2-1; 13 bases map to TRBD2. V was clipped by 5 bases and J by 0 bases; unmatched bases: 4. CDR3 length: 17 amino acids. CDR1 and CDR2 (germline): MNHNY, SVGAGI (reference sequence). CDR3 nucleotide sequence: TGTGCCAGCAGTCGGGGACTAGCGGGAATCTCCTACAATGAGCAGTTCTTC. Translating it yields CASSRGLAGISYNEQFF.

The chain joins TRBV5-1 to TRBJ2-7; TRBD2 matches 11 bases. The V gene end was trimmed by 0 bases and the J gene end by 4 bases; junction bases not matched to a gene: 18. The CDR3 totals 20 residues. Germline V lookup: CDR1 SGHRS, CDR2 YFSETQ. In DNA, the CDR3 is TGCGCCAGCAGCTTGGCCCCCCCACAATTTAGCGGGAGGGCCGTATACGAGCAGTACTTC. This translates into CASSLAPPQFSGRAVYEQYF.

This rearrangement joins TRBV5-6 to TRBJ2-3, with 10 bases aligning to TRBD2. V dropped 3 bases and J dropped 2; count of bases not matched to a gene: 3. Germline V lookup: CDR1 SGHDT, CDR2 YYEEEE. The CDR3 contains 15 residues. CDR3 in amino acids: CASSYSGGITDTQYF. Written as DNA, the CDR3 is TGTGCCAGCAGCTATAGCGGGGGGATCACAGATACGCAGTATTTT.

The chain is built from TRBV3-1 (or the pseudogene TRBV3-2) and TRBJ1-2; 7 nucleotides line up with TRBD1. The V and J ends lost 1 base and 4 bases, in that order; junction bases with no gene match: 6. The CDR3 is 15 amino acids. The germline V gene has CDR1 LGHDT and CDR2 YNNKEL (reference sequence). CDR3 nucleotides: TGTGCCAGCAGCCAAGGCATGGACAGGATCTATGGCTACACCTTC. It encodes CASSQGMDRIYGYTF.